What follows are 17 T cell receptor beta chains derived from one specimen sequenced in a study of T cell changes during pregnancy in multiple sclerosis. Produced via immunoSEQ multiplex PCR; TCRdb's table is partial and in-frame only. The table has tens of thousands of clones, just over 90% seen once; the top ten hold over 1.1%. Material: peripheral blood, obtained after pregnancy. Every receptor here comes from a female donor with multiple sclerosis, enrolled in a pregnancy study.

The chain combines TRBV5-1 with TRBJ2-7, with 9 bases aligning to TRBD1. The germline CDR1 and CDR2 sequences are SGHRS and YFSETQ. V shed 2 bases and J 3 bases; nucleotides not matched to a gene: 6. This CDR3 spans 15 amino acids. The CDR3 sequence: CASSFTGGELYEQYF. The CDR3 coding sequence is TGCGCCAGCAGCTTTACAGGGGGCGAGCTCTACGAGCAGTACTTC.

This clone was seen a single time. CDR3: CASSKLARGEETQYF. The DNA of the CDR3 is TGCGCCAGCAGCAAACTAGCACGGGGTGAAGAGACCCAGTACTTC. The rearrangement uses TRBV5-1 and TRBJ2-5; D is perhaps TRBD2 (6 bases). The CDR3 has 15 amino acids. From germline, CDR1 is SGHRS and CDR2 YFSETQ. V was pared by 4 bases and J by 3 bases, with 16 bases between.

Here the CDR3 reads CASRPKAGTLNTDTQYF. As DNA, the CDR3 is TGTGCCAGCAGGCCCAAGGCGGGGACTCTCAACACAGATACGCAGTATTTT. The chain couples TRBV13 to TRBJ2-3; tentatively, D is TRBD2 (6 bases). The germline CDR1 and CDR2 sequences are PRHDT and FYEKMQ (reference sequence). The CDR3 loop spans 17 amino acids. The germline V and J ends were trimmed by 6 bases and 2 bases, with 21 bases remaining between them. Supplemented by reference TRBV13 and TRBJ2-3, the full variable domain reads AAGVIQSPRHLIKEKRETATLKCYPIPRHDTVYWYQQGPGQDPQFLISFYEKMQSDKGSIPDRFSAQQFSDYHSELNMSSLELGDSALYFCASRPKAGTLNTDTQYFGPGTRLTVL.

This chain links TRBV7-9 with TRBJ2-3; 11 nucleotides line up with TRBD2. This CDR3 has 19 amino acids. Germline trimming cut 4 bases from V and 6 bases from J; bases unmatched to any gene: 18. Per the germline V gene, CDR1 is SEHNR and CDR2 is FQNEAQ (reference sequence). The CDR3, as DNA: TGTGCCAGCAGCTCACACGCGTTAGCGGGAGGGCGAGAGTCGGATACGCAGTATTTT. As protein: CASSSHALAGGRESDTQYF. The full variable domain, its missing parts supplied by reference TRBV7-9 and TRBJ2-3, is DTGVSQNPRHKITKRGQNVTFRCDPISEHNRLYWYRQTLGQGPEFLTYFQNEAQLEKSRLLSDRFSAERPKGSFSTLEIQRTEQGDSAMYLCASSSHALAGGRESDTQYFGPGTRLTVL.

The rearrangement uses TRBV19 and TRBJ1-2; 7 nucleotides align to TRBD1. CDR1 LNHDA and CDR2 SQIVND come from the germline V gene (reference sequence). The CDR3 totals 14 residues. The junction had 8 bases not matched to a gene; V was cut back by 4 bases and J by 6 bases. In DNA form, the CDR3 reads TGTGCCAGTAGTACCTCGACAGGGAATGATGGCTACACCTTC. Residues: CASSTSTGNDGYTF. The entire variable domain, with the rest obtained from reference TRBV19 and TRBJ1-2, is as follows: DGGITQSPKYLFRKEGQNVTLSCEQNLNHDAMYWYRQDPGQGLRLIYYSQIVNDFQKGDIAEGYSVSREKKESFPLTVTSAQKNPTAFYLCASSTSTGNDGYTFGSGTRLTVV.

In its sample, this clone was seen once. V is TRBV2 and J is TRBJ1-5; D is uncertain. V gave up 6 bases and J gave up 7 bases, with 10 bases separating them. The CDR3 totals 12 residues. In germline, CDR1 is SNHLY, CDR2 FYNNEI. The CDR3 protein is CASSMSVQPQHF. The DNA for the CDR3 is TGTGCCAGCAGCATGTCGGTGCAGCCCCAGCATTTT. The variable domain in full, completed from reference TRBV2 and TRBJ1-5, reads EPEVTQTPSHQVTQMGQEVILRCVPISNHLYFYWYRQILGQKVEFLVSFYNNEISEKSEIFDDQFSVERPDGSNFTLKIRSTKLEDSAMYFCASSMSVQPQHFGDGTRLSIL.

The chain employs TRBV29-1 and TRBJ1-5, with D tentatively TRBD1 (5 bases). The V end lost 1 base, the J end lost 5 bases, and 6 bases lay between the germline ends. Germline-derived CDR1 and CDR2 are SQVTM and ANQGSEA. This CDR3 spans 12 amino acids. CDR3 loop: CSVEGGHQPQHF. The CDR3 bases are TGCAGCGTTGAAGGGGGCCATCAGCCCCAGCATTTT.

The V and J genes are TRBV7-6 and TRBJ2-1; tentatively, D is TRBD2 (6 bases). The germline CDR1 and CDR2 sequences are SGHVS and FNYEAQ. The CDR3 has 16 amino acids. V lost 4 bases to trimming and J lost 4 bases, with 17 bases between them. The CDR3 region has the DNA TGTGCCAGCAGCTCTCTAGCGTCGATGGTGTACAATGAGCAGTTCTTC. Its protein product is CASSSLASMVYNEQFF.

Here the CDR3 reads CASSPIDRVWEQYF. The CDR3 DNA follows: TGTGCCAGCTCACCAATTGACAGGGTTTGGGAGCAGTACTTC. The chain recombines TRBV18 with TRBJ2-7; 7 bases are a match to TRBD1. Germline loops: CDR1 KGHSH, CDR2 LQKENI. The J segment lost 7 bases and the V segment lost 2 bases, leaving 8 bases of the junction unmatched. The CDR3 has 14 amino acids.

This rearrangement joins TRBV5-4 to TRBJ2-7; the match to TRBD1 covers 7 bases. J lost 1 base, V lost 4 bases, and 8 bases had no gene match. Germline loops: CDR1 SGHNT, CDR2 YYREEE (reference sequence). The CDR3 totals 15 residues. The CDR3 region has the DNA TGTGCCAGCAGCGTAAAGACAGGGCTTTCCTACGAGCAGTACTTC. Its protein is CASSVKTGLSYEQYF.

The rearrangement links TRBV5-1 to TRBJ1-1; TRBD1 matches 8 bases. The V gene end was trimmed by 4 bases and the J gene end by 1 base; junction bases not matched to a gene: 3. The CDR3 consists of 14 residues. Looked up from germline, CDR1 is SGHRS and CDR2 is YFSETQ. The chain's CDR3 is CASSTGTGNTEAFF. The CDR3 region has the DNA TGCGCCAGCAGCACGGGGACAGGGAACACTGAAGCTTTCTTT.

This chain uses TRBV28 with TRBJ1-5; tentative D call: TRBD1 (6 bases). Germline CDR1 and CDR2: MDHEN and SYDVKM. Trimming took off 5 bases at V and 0 bases at J, with 14 bases between the two ends. The CDR3 sequence is 16 residues long. Here the CDR3 DNA reads TGTGCCAGCAGTCCAACAGGGTGGTATAGCAATCAGCCCCAGCATTTT. Protein sequence: CASSPTGWYSNQPQHF.

The chain has TRBV10-1 and TRBJ2-7; D might be TRBD2 (6 bases). Trimming removed 10 bases from V and 0 bases from J, with 13 bases in between. CDR1 and CDR2 (germline): WNHNN, SYGVQD (reference sequence). There are 13 residues in the CDR3. The CDR3 DNA reads TGCGCCATCCGGGAGTTCACCTCCTACGAGCAGTACTTC. Translation gives CAIREFTSYEQYF.

The V and J genes are TRBV29-1 and TRBJ2-7, with TRBD2 matching 7 bases. V lost 4 bases to trimming and J lost 5 bases; unmatched junction nucleotides: 11. CDR3 size: 14 residues. Per the germline V gene, CDR1 is SQVTM and CDR2 is ANQGSEA. Here the CDR3 reads CSVGIAGLTDEQYF. CDR3 nucleotide sequence: TGCAGCGTTGGTATAGCGGGCTTAACGGACGAGCAGTACTTC.

The chain joins TRBV19 to TRBJ2-7; perhaps TRBD1 as D (7 bases). The CDR3 runs to 15 residues. Germline V gives CDR1 LNHDA, CDR2 SQIVND (reference sequence). The V and J ends lost 3 bases and 7 bases respectively, with 19 bases between them. CDR3 amino acids: CASSIRAGQRTEQYF. The CDR3 DNA follows: TGTGCCAGTAGTATTCGGGCGGGACAGCGGACTGAGCAGTACTTC.

V usage is TRBV9 and J usage is TRBJ2-7, with D perhaps TRBD1 (5 bases). The CDR3 extends over 15 amino acids. Germline V lookup: CDR1 SGDLS, CDR2 YYNGEE. The V and J ends lost 0 bases and 3 bases respectively, with 13 bases between them. CDR3 amino acids: CASSVGQSLRYEQYF. Written as DNA, the CDR3 is TGTGCCAGCAGCGTAGGACAGAGCCTACGCTACGAGCAGTACTTC.

The chain has TRBV18 and TRBJ2-7; 10 bases agree with TRBD1. The length of the CDR3 is 15 residues. The ends lost 1 base at V and 4 bases at J; junction bases unmatched: 4. Germline lookup yields CDR1 KGHSH and CDR2 LQKENI. Here the CDR3 reads CASSPRDRGSYEQYF. CDR3 sequence (DNA): TGTGCCAGCTCACCACGGGACAGGGGTTCGTACGAGCAGTACTTC. The full variable domain, its missing parts supplied by reference TRBV18 and TRBJ2-7, is NAGVMQNPRHLVRRRGQEARLRCSPMKGHSHVYWYRQLPEEGLKFMVYLQKENIIDESGMPKERFSAEFPKEGPSILRIQQVVRGDSAAYFCASSPRDRGSYEQYFGPGTRLTVT.